This TCR beta chain was identified during a study of tumor and adjacent non-tumor tissue in lung cancer. Study-level information: Histology: eleven to twelve adenocarcinoma, 2 squamous cell carcinoma, 1 small cell lung cancer. On average, productive TCRbeta reads reached 4 million to 5 million per sample.

A modified ARM-PCR protocol with three rounds of nested PCR amplified TCRbeta. MiXCR was run by TCRdb on the multiplex PCR reads, yielding one entry per CDR3 protein. The profile covers 200,000 or so distinct CDR3 sequences, with about 76% appearing a single time and roughly a quarter taken by the ten largest. Comment on this clonotype: No antigen is known for it. A clone one base away is much larger, so this may be a read error.

No cell sorting was done before RNA was extracted from the tissue. Donors were chemotherapy-naive, newly diagnosed lung cancer surgical patients in China, August–late 2014. Study results and caveats: Compared with tumor, normal lung showed significantly lower TCR diversity.

The receptor was isolated from a man between 60 and 75 years old with non-small cell lung cancer. Source material: lung tumor tissue.

In DNA, the CDR3 is TGCAATGCTAGAGTCAGTAGCGGGACGGATGAGCAGTTCTTC. It codes for CNARVSSGTDEQFF. The chain joins TRBV20-1 to TRBJ2-1; TRBD2 matches 8 bases. Germline V gene lookup returns CDR1 DFQATT and CDR2 SNEGSKA (reference sequence). The CDR3 has 14 residues.